The 13 T cell receptor beta chains below come from one sample, sequenced in a study of cytomegalovirus exposure and HLA in healthy donors. PCR employed 60 Vbeta and 13 Jbeta primers. TCRdb's copy holds only in-frame clones and misses some; the assay was immunoSEQ multiplex PCR. Of a few hundred thousand clones listed, about three quarters are singletons. Sequencing was carried out using PBMCs. The source of these receptors is a man aged 40-49 years in good health and CMV-seronegative.

This chain's CDR3 is CASGPGQRNTEAFF. CDR3 in DNA: TGTGCCAGCGGCCCGGGACAGCGGAACACTGAAGCTTTCTTT. This sequence joins TRBV6-6 and TRBJ1-1; TRBD1 matches 7 bases. The CDR3 is 14 amino acids. Germline CDR1 is MNHNY and CDR2 is SVGAGI (reference sequence). With 8 bases clipped from V and 1 base from J, the junction kept 7 bases outside the gene matches.

The chain links TRBV5-4 to TRBJ1-1; D is unclear. From germline, CDR1 is SGHNT and CDR2 YYREEE (reference sequence). Trimming shortened V by 3 bases and J by 3 bases, and 6 bases separated the two germline ends. The CDR3 contains 12 residues. CDR3 nucleotide sequence: TGTGCCAGCAGCTCGTCAGACACTGAAGCTTTCTTT. Translating gives CASSSSDTEAFF.

The V call is TRBV6-6, the J call TRBJ1-5; TRBD1 might be the D (5 bases). Germline CDR1 and CDR2: MNHNY and SVGAGI (reference sequence). This CDR3 has 14 residues. V was pared by 1 base and J by 4 bases, with 8 bases between. CDR3 nucleotide sequence: TGTGCCAGCAGTTACTTGGACAATAATCAGCCCCAGCATTTT. Amino acid sequence: CASSYLDNNQPQHF.

J is TRBJ2-7 and V is TRBV4-1; unclear D gene. The germline V gene encodes CDR1 MGHRA and CDR2 YSYEKL. V lost 3 bases to trimming and J lost 9 bases, with 21 bases between them. This CDR3 comprises 15 residues. CDR3 nucleotides: TGCGCCAGCAGCCATCGAGACCTTAAAGGCACGGGGCAGTACTTC. Translation gives CASSHRDLKGTGQYF.

The V call is TRBV7-3, the J call TRBJ2-6; TRBD2 agrees at 8 bases. The V gene's germline CDR1 is SGHTA and CDR2 FQGTGA. Germline trimming cut 9 bases from V and 0 bases from J; bases unmatched to any gene: 4. There are 15 residues in the CDR3. The CDR3 region is CASSGGSSGANVLTF. Written as DNA, the CDR3 is TGTGCCAGTTCGGGAGGGAGCTCTGGGGCCAACGTCCTGACTTTC.

V is TRBV18 and J is TRBJ1-1, with a weak D call TRBD1 (5 bases). CDR1 KGHSH and CDR2 LQKENI come from the germline V gene. The CDR3 has 14 residues. V was cut by 2 bases and J by 0 bases, with 7 bases left in between. The CDR3 region is CASSPAGMNTEAFF. Here the CDR3 DNA reads TGTGCCAGCTCACCAGCAGGGATGAACACTGAAGCTTTCTTT.

This clone was seen a few times. This chain links TRBV2 with TRBJ1-4, with D possibly being TRBD1 (5 bases). The CDR3 consists of 16 residues. V was shortened by 0 bases and J by 4 bases, with 12 bases between the two germline ends. The germline V gene encodes CDR1 SNHLY and CDR2 FYNNEI. The CDR3 region is CASSEALPGINEKLFF. The CDR3 DNA reads TGTGCCAGCAGTGAAGCGCTTCCAGGGATTAATGAAAAACTGTTTTTT.

V and J are TRBV19 and TRBJ2-1, with D hard to call. Trimming removed 3 bases at V and 0 bases at J, with 9 bases between. Per germline, CDR1 LNHDA and CDR2 SQIVND (reference sequence). CDR3 length: 15 residues. The CDR3, as DNA: TGTGCCAGTAGTATCGAACGGAGCTCCTACAATGAGCAGTTCTTC. This codes for CASSIERSSYNEQFF.

This clone has a handful of counts. The chain employs TRBV4-3 and TRBJ2-7; 8 nucleotides line up with TRBD1. V lost 0 bases and J lost 0; bases outside the gene matches: 4. The CDR3 contains 16 residues. Per the germline V gene, CDR1 is LGHNA and CDR2 is YSLEER. The CDR3 loop reads CASSQDLGQGSYEQYF. CDR3 nucleotide sequence: TGCGCCAGCAGCCAAGATCTAGGACAGGGCTCCTACGAGCAGTACTTC.

The chain employs TRBV25-1 and TRBJ1-2; 10 bases agree with TRBD1. CDR3 length: 15 residues. CDR1 is MGHDK and CDR2 is SYGVNS in the germline V gene. Trimming cost V 2 bases and J 4 bases; bases outside gene matches: 4. The CDR3 here is CASSEAGTGVYGYTF. As DNA, the CDR3 is TGTGCCAGCAGTGAAGCTGGGACAGGGGTCTATGGCTACACCTTC.

CDR3 in amino acids: CASSIITGTDQPQHF. CDR3 coding DNA: TGTGCCAGCTCGATCATTACAGGGACCGATCAGCCCCAGCATTTT. V usage is TRBV6-1 and J usage is TRBJ1-5; weak D call: TRBD1 (6 bases). This CDR3 region has 15 residues. Between the trimmed V and J ends, which lost 8 bases and 5 bases, there was a span of 19 bases. From germline, CDR1 is MNHNS and CDR2 SASEGT.

This clone was seen only once. V gene TRBV10-3 combines with J gene TRBJ2-3, with D possibly being TRBD1 (5 bases). Trimming left V 6 bases short and J 0 bases short, with 10 bases between. Germline V CDR1 and CDR2: ENHRY, SYGVKD. The CDR3 is 14 residues long. The CDR3 protein is CAIRTGTSTDTQYF. Here the CDR3 DNA reads TGTGCCATCAGAACAGGTACTAGCACAGATACGCAGTATTTT.

The chain combines TRBV6-6 with TRBJ1-1; 7 bases agree with TRBD1. The CDR3 has 15 amino acids. The germline V gene encodes CDR1 MNHNY and CDR2 SVGAGI (reference sequence). The V gene end was trimmed by 6 bases and the J gene end by 5 bases; junction bases not matched to a gene: 12. The CDR3 is CASSRYRGSRTEAFF. The CDR3 nucleotides read TGTGCCAGCAGCCGATACAGGGGTTCGCGGACTGAAGCTTTCTTT.